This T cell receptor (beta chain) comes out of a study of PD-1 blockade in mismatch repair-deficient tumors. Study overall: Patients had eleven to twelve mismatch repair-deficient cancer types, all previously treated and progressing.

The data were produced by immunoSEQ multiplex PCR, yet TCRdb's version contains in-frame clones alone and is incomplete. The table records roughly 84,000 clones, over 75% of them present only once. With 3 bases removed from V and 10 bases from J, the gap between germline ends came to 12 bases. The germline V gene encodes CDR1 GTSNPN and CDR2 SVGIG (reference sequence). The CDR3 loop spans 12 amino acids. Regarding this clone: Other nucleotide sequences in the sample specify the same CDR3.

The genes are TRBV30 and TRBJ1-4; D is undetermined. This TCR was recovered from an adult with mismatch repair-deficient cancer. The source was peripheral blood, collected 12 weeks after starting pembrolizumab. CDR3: CAWSVGVGKLFF. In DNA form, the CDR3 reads TGTGCCTGGAGCGTTGGGGTTGGAAAACTGTTTTTT.